The present TCR beta chain was sequenced within a study of cytomegalovirus exposure and HLA in healthy donors. Trimming at V came to 8 bases and at J to 4 bases, leaving 5 bases not matched to a gene. CDR1 is GTSNPN and CDR2 is SVGIG in the germline V gene (reference sequence). The CDR3 runs to 12 residues. The PCR made use of 60 Vbeta and 13 Jbeta primers. Method: immunoSEQ multiplex PCR; TCRdb's copy keeps in-frame clones and lacks some. Of 150,000 to 200,000 clones listed, 82% are singletons. About this clone: Its antigen is not identified.

The study's findings and limits: A later analysis revealed that TCR association rates differed between HLA loci, peaking at DRB1 and bottoming out at HLA-C.

The TCR comes from a girl aged 2-10 years in good health and CMV-seropositive. Sequencing was carried out using PBMCs. The chain carries TRBV30 and TRBJ1-1, with 9 bases lining up with TRBD1. CDR3 amino acids: CARDRVGTEAFF. Written as DNA, the CDR3 is TGTGCCCGGGACAGGGTGGGCACTGAAGCTTTCTTT.